A selection of T cell receptor beta chains follows, all from one sample in a study of PD-1 blockade in classical Hodgkin lymphoma. Repertoires were generated with immunoSEQ multiplex PCR, while TCRdb's copy carries only in-frame clones and drops some. The top ten clones hold around 2.4% of a sample with 25,000 to 30,000 clones, over 60% of them seen once. Material: CD4+ T cells from blood, obtained at baseline. These receptors all stem from a human donor with classical Hodgkin lymphoma. Each CDR3 is given with its conserved first and last residue. The order of the fields is V gene, clone size, D gene, J gene, CDR3 length, CDR3 DNA, CDR3 protein. D genes are given only for firm matches. Where a row states a size, it is once, few, many or the class of an expanded clone; other rows omit it.

>TRBV6-1|NA|NA|TRBJ1-5|13
TGTGCCAGCAGTGAAGAGCCGGGTACGCCCCAGCATTTT
CASSEEPGTPQHF
>TRBV7-2|NA|TRBD1|TRBJ1-5|16
TGTGCCAGCAGCTTTCAGGGGGCGGTGGGCAATCAGCCCCAGCATTTT
CASSFQGAVGNQPQHF
>TRBV19|NA|TRBD2|TRBJ2-1|14
TGTGCCAGTACCCAACCGCGGACTAGGGCTGTGCAGTTCTTC
CASTQPRTRAVQFF
>TRBV9|NA|TRBD1|TRBJ2-3|15
TGTGCCAGCAGCGTCACAGGGGGTCGGACAGATACGCAGTATTTT
CASSVTGGRTDTQYF
>TRBV5-1|NA|NA|TRBJ1-4|15
TGCGCCAGCAGCGTTGGCCCACGGACGAATGAAAAACTGTTTTTT
CASSVGPRTNEKLFF
>TRBV6-5|NA|NA|TRBJ1-1|13
TGTGCCAGCAGTCGCGGGGTGAACACTGAAGCTTTCTTT
CASSRGVNTEAFF
>TRBV7-3|NA|NA|TRBJ1-3|16
TGTGCCAGCAGCTTGGGCGGAATTAGCTCTGGAAACACCATATATTTT
CASSLGGISSGNTIYF
>TRBV7-2|once|TRBD1|TRBJ1-2|14
TGTGCCAGCAGCACCACACAGGGGTCATATGGCTACACCTTC
CASSTTQGSYGYTF
>TRBV11-2|NA|TRBD2|TRBJ2-1|16
TGTGCCAGCAGCTTAGATGGGGGGACTAGCGGCAATGAGCAGTTCTTC
CASSLDGGTSGNEQFF
>TRBV2|few|TRBD1|TRBJ1-3|14
TGTGCCTCCCGCAGACAGGGGGTTGGAAACACCATATATTTT
CASRRQGVGNTIYF
>TRBV5-5|NA|NA|TRBJ1-2|16
TGTGCCAGCAGCTTGGAAGTATTCGGCAGGGCCAATGGCTACACCTTC
CASSLEVFGRANGYTF
>TRBV14|NA|NA|TRBJ2-7|15
TGTGCCAGCAGCCAAGAGGGGGCGGGGAACTACGAGCAGTACTTC
CASSQEGAGNYEQYF
>TRBV7-9|NA|NA|TRBJ2-7|13
TGTGCCAGCAGCCCCAAGGGCCCTGGGGAGCAGTACTTC
CASSPKGPGEQYF
>TRBV5-5|NA|NA|TRBJ2-2|14
TGTGCCAGCAGCTTGGAGTGGGGAACCGGGGAGCTGTTTTTT
CASSLEWGTGELFF
>TRBV27|once|NA|TRBJ2-5|13
TGTGCCAGCAGTTTGGACCCCCGGGAGACCCAGTACTTC
CASSLDPRETQYF
>TRBV6-5|NA|NA|TRBJ1-2|12
TGTGCCAGCAGTTACATAGGGTCTGGCTACACCTTC
CASSYIGSGYTF
>TRBV6-1|once|TRBD2|TRBJ2-7|18
TGTGCCAGCAGTGAGTGGGCTAGCGGGGGGCGAAGCTCCTACGAGCAGTACTTC
CASSEWASGGRSSYEQYF
>TRBV18|NA|TRBD1|TRBJ1-1|15
TGTGCCAGCTCACCATCCGGGACAGAGAACACTGAAGCTTTCTTT
CASSPSGTENTEAFF
>TRBV5-4|NA|TRBD2|TRBJ2-3|15
TGTGCCAGCAGCGATCCGGGACTAAACACAGATACGCAGTATTTT
CASSDPGLNTDTQYF
>TRBV4-2|NA|NA|TRBJ2-7|14
TGTGCCAGCAGCCCAGAGAAAGCAAGCTACGAGCAGTACTTC
CASSPEKASYEQYF
>TRBV7-8|NA|TRBD2|TRBJ2-1|17
TGTGCCAGCAGCTTAGAGACTAGCGGTATTTCCTACAATGAGCAGTTCTTC
CASSLETSGISYNEQFF
>TRBV19|NA|NA|TRBJ1-5|13
TGTGCCAGTAGTACGAGCCGCTGGGAGCCCCAGCATTTT
CASSTSRWEPQHF
>TRBV5-8|once|NA|TRBJ1-1|16
TGTGCCAGCAGCCGAGCCCTTCAGGGGTCGAACACTGAAGCTTTCTTT
CASSRALQGSNTEAFF
>TRBV12-5|NA|NA|TRBJ1-5|14
TGTGCTAGTGGTTTGGTCTCCCTCAATCAGCCCCAGCATTTT
CASGLVSLNQPQHF
>TRBV21-1|NA|NA|TRBJ1-1|14
TGTGCCAGCAGCAAAGGAGGGGAGGACACTGAAGCTTTCTTT
CASSKGGEDTEAFF
>TRBV18|NA|NA|TRBJ2-1|15
TGTGCCAGCTCTTTGAATGGACTAGGGGGCGATGAGCAGTTCTTC
CASSLNGLGGDEQFF
>TRBV5-1|once|TRBD1|TRBJ2-5|14
TGCGCCAGCAGCGTGGGACAGCCGGACGAGACCCAGTACTTC
CASSVGQPDETQYF
>TRBV28|NA|TRBD1|TRBJ1-4|17
TGTGCCAGCAGTCTATGGGGACAGGGGGCAACTAATGAAAAACTGTTTTTT
CASSLWGQGATNEKLFF
>TRBV30|NA|NA|TRBJ2-3|20
TGTGCCTGGAGTGTACGGGGAATTGGCATCGGGAGCGTTTGGTCAGATACGCAGTATTTT
CAWSVRGIGIGSVWSDTQYF
>TRBV7-9|NA|NA|TRBJ1-3|12
TGTGCCAGTCTCCACTCTGGAAACACCATATATTTT
CASLHSGNTIYF
>TRBV10-3|few|NA|TRBJ1-6|15
TGTGCCATCAGTGAGTCGAGCAGTACTAATTCACCCCTCCACTTT
CAISESSSTNSPLHF
>TRBV14|NA|NA|TRBJ2-3|13
TGTGCCAGCAGGCCCAAGGGCTGGAATACGCAGTATTTT
CASRPKGWNTQYF
>TRBV27|NA|TRBD1|TRBJ2-1|18
TGTGCCAGCAACCCTACGGACAGGCCCCAGAGCTCCTACAATGAGCAGTTCTTC
CASNPTDRPQSSYNEQFF
>TRBV6-5|NA|TRBD1|TRBJ2-7|15
TGTGCCAGCAGGCCACCGGACAGGGGGCAGGGGGAGCAGTACTTC
CASRPPDRGQGEQYF
>TRBV19|NA|NA|TRBJ2-7|15
TGTGCCAGTAGTCCCAGTCTTCATGGATCCTACGAGCAGTACTTC
CASSPSLHGSYEQYF
>TRBV6-6|NA|NA|TRBJ1-2|13
TGTGCCAGCAGTCGCCAGGGTAACTATGGCTACACCTTC
CASSRQGNYGYTF
>TRBV11-1|NA|NA|TRBJ1-1|15
TGTGCCAGCAGCTTAGATCAAGCGGTGAGCACTGAAGCTTTCTTT
CASSLDQAVSTEAFF
>TRBV19|NA|NA|TRBJ1-1|13
TGTGCCAGTAGTACCGCCAGGGACACTGAAGCTTTCTTT
CASSTARDTEAFF
>TRBV7-9|NA|NA|TRBJ2-1|14
TGTGCCAGCAGTCAGAGGACCTCCTACAATGAGCAGTTCTTC
CASSQRTSYNEQFF
>TRBV5-3|NA|NA|TRBJ2-1|17
TGTGCCAGAAGCTTGGGGCCCGGGGAAGGGCTCTACAATGAGCAGTTCTTC
CARSLGPGEGLYNEQFF
>TRBV27|NA|TRBD2|TRBJ2-1|17
TGTGCCAGCAGTCCCCAGCGGGGGGGCCGTTCCTACAATGAGCAGTTCTTC
CASSPQRGGRSYNEQFF
>TRBV5-1|NA|TRBD1|TRBJ2-5|12
TGCGCCAGCAGTCAGGGGGCCAAGACCCAGTACTTC
CASSQGAKTQYF
>TRBV30|few|NA|TRBJ1-2|13
TGTGCCTGGAGTCAAGACAGGCACTATGGCTACACCTTC
CAWSQDRHYGYTF
>TRBV30|once|NA|TRBJ2-7|13
TGTGCCTGGAGTAAAGAAGTCTCCTACGAGCAGTACTTC
CAWSKEVSYEQYF
>TRBV10-3|NA|TRBD1|TRBJ1-1|14
TGTGCCATCAGTGAGTTAGGGGACAGGGGACGAGCTTTCTTT
CAISELGDRGRAFF
>TRBV10-2|NA|NA|TRBJ1-3|13
TGCGCCAGCAGTGGGACCGCTGGAAACACCATATATTTT
CASSGTAGNTIYF
>TRBV19|NA|NA|TRBJ2-3|12
TGTGCCAGTAGTGCGCGCACAGATACGCAGTATTTT
CASSARTDTQYF
>TRBV30|NA|TRBD1|TRBJ1-1|12
TGTGCCTGGCAGGGGGTGAACACTGAAGCTTTCTTT
CAWQGVNTEAFF
>TRBV10-3|NA|NA|TRBJ1-4|14
TGTGCCATCAGTGAGTCGGGAACAGGGATTCGACTGTTTTTT
CAISESGTGIRLFF
>TRBV5-6|NA|NA|TRBJ1-1|15
TGTGCCAGCAGCTTGGGATTGGGAAGGAACACTGAAGCTTTCTTT
CASSLGLGRNTEAFF
>TRBV7-2|NA|NA|TRBJ1-1|12
TGTGCCAGCAGCTCACTTACTCCCGAAGCTTTCTTT
CASSSLTPEAFF
>TRBV6-5|NA|NA|TRBJ1-2|14
TGTGCCAGCAGAACCGCAGAACTTAACTATGGCTACACCTTC
CASRTAELNYGYTF
>TRBV5-1|NA|TRBD2|TRBJ2-3|17
TGCGCCAGCAGCTTGATCGGGGGGGCCCCAGCGGGAGATACGCAGTATTTT
CASSLIGGAPAGDTQYF
>TRBV2|NA|NA|TRBJ2-5|14
TGTGCCAGCAACACCGTGGGGGGGCAGGAGACCCAGTACTTC
CASNTVGGQETQYF
>TRBV15|NA|NA|TRBJ1-2|15
TGTGCCACCAGCAGAGAATTCGGGGGGGCTGATGGCTACACCTTC
CATSREFGGADGYTF